This T cell receptor (beta chain) was retrieved from a study of T cells in Graves' hyperthyroidism and ophthalmopathy. RNA transcripts yielded amplified TCR beta CDR3 regions. A first-round RT-PCR of the TCR CDR3 used the HTBI primer set. Using its own MiXCR run on the multiplex PCR reads, TCRdb lists one record per CDR3 protein. The table records hundreds of thousands of distinct CDR3 sequences, roughly 15% of them present only once. The CDR3 is 14 amino acids. Trimming removed 1 base at V and 5 bases at J, with 11 bases between. Germline V lookup: CDR1 LGHNA, CDR2 YSLEER. Study observations and caveats: The model predicted ophthalmopathy a median approximately 6 months before onset. Most thyroid clonotypes expanded above 0.001 were also detected in blood.

For the diagnoses, clinical symptoms, serum thyroxine and TRAb, thyroid ultrasound and orbital computed tomography were used. This clonotype was recorded once. Antigen: not known. The receptor's source is a young woman with Graves' hyperthyroidism. The genes are TRBV4-3 and TRBJ2-5, with a tentative D call TRBD2 (6 bases). Specimen: blood. CDR3 sequence: CASSQAASDETQYF. CDR3 nucleotides: TGCGCCAGCAGCCAAGCGGCTAGCGATGAGACCCAGTACTTC.